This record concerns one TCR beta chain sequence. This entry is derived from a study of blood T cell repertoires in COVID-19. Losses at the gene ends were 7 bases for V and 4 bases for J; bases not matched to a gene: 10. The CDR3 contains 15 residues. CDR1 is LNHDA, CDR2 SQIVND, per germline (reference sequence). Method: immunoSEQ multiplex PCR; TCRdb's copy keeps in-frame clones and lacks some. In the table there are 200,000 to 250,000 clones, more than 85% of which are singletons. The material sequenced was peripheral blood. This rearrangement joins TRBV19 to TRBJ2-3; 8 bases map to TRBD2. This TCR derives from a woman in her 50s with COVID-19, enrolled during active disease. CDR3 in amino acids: CASNTVAGRPDTQYF. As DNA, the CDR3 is TGTGCCAGTAATACTGTAGCGGGGAGACCAGATACGCAGTATTTT.